In its sample, the clone carrying this TCR beta chain was seen a few times. Its matching antigen is unknown. This entry is derived from a study of CD8 T cells in ankylosing spondylitis. The length of the CDR3 is 14 residues. Germline CDR1 MNHNS, CDR2 SASEGT. V shed 5 bases and J 3 bases; nucleotides not matched to a gene: 6. Regarding the study as a whole: Ankylosing spondylitis blood seemed to carry a telltale TCR beta motif made of under ten highly homologous variants. Disease-linked clones bore a CD8+ phenotype, appearing relatively rarely in peripheral blood.

TCRdb called the 5' RACE reads again in MiXCR, with one record for every CDR3 protein. In the table there are about 480,000 distinct CDR3 sequences, approximately 17% of which are singletons. Sample: blood, either unsorted or a sorted T cell fraction (not recorded which). The chain has TRBV6-1 and TRBJ2-5; 7 bases line up with TRBD2. This clonotype was obtained from a male donor with ankylosing spondylitis. The CDR3 nucleotides are TGTGCCAGCAGTCGGACTAGACCCGAAGAGACCCAGTACTTC. Translating it yields CASSRTRPEETQYF.